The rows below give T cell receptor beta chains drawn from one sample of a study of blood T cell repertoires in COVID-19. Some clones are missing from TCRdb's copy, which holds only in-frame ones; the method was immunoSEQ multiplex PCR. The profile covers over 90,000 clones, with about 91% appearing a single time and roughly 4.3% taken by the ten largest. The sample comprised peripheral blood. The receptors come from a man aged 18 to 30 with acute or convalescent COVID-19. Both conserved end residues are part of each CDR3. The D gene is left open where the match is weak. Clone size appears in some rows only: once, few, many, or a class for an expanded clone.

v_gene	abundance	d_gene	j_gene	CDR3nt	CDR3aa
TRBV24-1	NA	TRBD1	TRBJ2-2	TGTGCCACCAGTGATTTTAGGGGGCCCCACACCGGGGAGCTGTTTTTT	CATSDFRGPHTGELFF
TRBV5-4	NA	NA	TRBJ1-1	TGTGCCAGCAGCTTGGGGGGGGGATTGAACACTGAAGCTTTCTTT	CASSLGGGLNTEAFF
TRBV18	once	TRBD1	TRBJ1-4	TGTGCCAGCTCACCATATCCGGGACAGGGAGACGAAAAACTGTTTTTT	CASSPYPGQGDEKLFF
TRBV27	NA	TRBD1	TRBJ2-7	TGTGCCAGCAGTTTATCCCCCTCTGGGACAGGGGGACTGTACGAGCAGTACTTC	CASSLSPSGTGGLYEQYF
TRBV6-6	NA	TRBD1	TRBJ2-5	TGTGCCAGCAGCCGAACAGACAGGGGAAGAGAGACCCAGTACTTC	CASSRTDRGRETQYF
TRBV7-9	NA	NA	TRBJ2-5	TGTGCCAGCAGCTTGTCCGGGGATGGATTACAAGAGACCCAGTACTTC	CASSLSGDGLQETQYF
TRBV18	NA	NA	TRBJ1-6	TGTGCCAGCTCACCCACTACGGCGGGATCCTCAGGGCATGATTCACCCCTCCACTTT	CASSPTTAGSSGHDSPLHF
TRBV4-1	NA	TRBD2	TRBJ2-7	TGCGCCAGCAGCCAAGAGTTAGCGGGAGCCGAGCAGTACTTC	CASSQELAGAEQYF
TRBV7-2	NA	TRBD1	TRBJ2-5	TGTGCCAGCAGCTCCCCGACAGGGGGCATTGAGACCCAGTACTTC	CASSSPTGGIETQYF
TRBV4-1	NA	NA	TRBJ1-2	TGCGCCAGCAGCCAAGACGGGGAAGGGGGAAGGAATGGCTACACCTTC	CASSQDGEGGRNGYTF
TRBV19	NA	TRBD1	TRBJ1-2	TGTGCCACCAAACGGCCAGGGGGCTTCTATGGCTACACCTTC	CATKRPGGFYGYTF
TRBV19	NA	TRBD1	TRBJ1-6	TGTGCCTCAGGCGACAGGGGGAACTTCGGATCACCCCTCCACTTT	CASGDRGNFGSPLHF
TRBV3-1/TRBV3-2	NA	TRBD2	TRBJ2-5	TGTGCCAGCAGCCAACCGGGCGGGACTACCGTGGAGACCCAGTACTTC	CASSQPGGTTVETQYF
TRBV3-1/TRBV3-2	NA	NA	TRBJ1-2	TGTGCCAGCAGTCCCGGGACTGCATATGGCTACACCTTC	CASSPGTAYGYTF
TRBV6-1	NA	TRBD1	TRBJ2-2	TGTGCCAGCAGTGAACCAACAGGGGATAACACCGGGGAGCTGTTTTTT	CASSEPTGDNTGELFF
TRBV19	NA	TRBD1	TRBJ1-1	TGTGCCAGTAGTGCGGACAGGGGGCTGAACACTGAAGCTTTCTTT	CASSADRGLNTEAFF
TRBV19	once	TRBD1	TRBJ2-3	TGTGCCAGTAGTTACGACAGGGTTATGGATACGCAGTATTTT	CASSYDRVMDTQYF
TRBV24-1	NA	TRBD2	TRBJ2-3	TGTGCCACCAGTGATTCCCTCAAACTAGCGGGAGGGCCCGATACGCAGTATTTT	CATSDSLKLAGGPDTQYF
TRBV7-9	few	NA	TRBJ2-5	TGTGCCAGCAGCCCGACAGCATTAAACCAAGAGACCCAGTACTTC	CASSPTALNQETQYF
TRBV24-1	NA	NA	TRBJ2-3	TGTGCCACCAGTGAAACTCATCAGGGGAGCACAGATACGCAGTATTTT	CATSETHQGSTDTQYF
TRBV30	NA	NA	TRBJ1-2	TGTGCCTGGAGGACAGGTTACAACTATGGCTACACCTTC	CAWRTGYNYGYTF
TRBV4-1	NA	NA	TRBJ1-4	TGCGCCAGCAGCGACCGGACAGCGTTTAATGAAAAACTGTTTTTT	CASSDRTAFNEKLFF
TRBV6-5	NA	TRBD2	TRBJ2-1	TGTGCCAGCAGAATAAGCGGGGGCTACAATGAGCAGTTCTTC	CASRISGGYNEQFF
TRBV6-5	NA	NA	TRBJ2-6	TGTGCCAGCTCTACAGAATCCATGGGGGCCAACGTCCTGACTTTC	CASSTESMGANVLTF
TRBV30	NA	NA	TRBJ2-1	TGTGCCTGGAGTGTGACAGGGGAGGGCGATGAGCAGTTCTTC	CAWSVTGEGDEQFF
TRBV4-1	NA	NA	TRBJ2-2	TGCGCCAGCAGCCAAGGGTCCGGGACACCAAGCGGGGAGCTGTTTTTT	CASSQGSGTPSGELFF
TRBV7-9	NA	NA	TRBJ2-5	TGTGCCAGCAGCTTTTTGGGGAGAGAGACCCAGTACTTC	CASSFLGRETQYF
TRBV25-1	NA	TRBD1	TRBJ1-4	TGTGCCAGCAGTGATCCTCGACAGGGTGGAGAAAAACTGTTTTTT	CASSDPRQGGEKLFF
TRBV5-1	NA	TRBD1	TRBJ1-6	TGCGCCAGCAGCTTGGAATTAGGACAGGGGGCGTCACCCCTCCACTTT	CASSLELGQGASPLHF
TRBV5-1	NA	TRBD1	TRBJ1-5	TGCGCCAGCAGCTTCACAGGGGATAGCAATCAGCCCCAGCATTTT	CASSFTGDSNQPQHF
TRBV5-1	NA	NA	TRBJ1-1	TGCGCCAGCAGTTCCAGGGGATCTAACACTGAAGCTTTCTTT	CASSSRGSNTEAFF
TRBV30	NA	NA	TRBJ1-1	TGTGCCTGGAGGGGCGGCAGGGTAACTGAAGCTTTCTTT	CAWRGGRVTEAFF
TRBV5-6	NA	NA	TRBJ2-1	TGTGCCAGCAGCTTTAGAAGCTCCTACAATGAGCAGTTCTTC	CASSFRSSYNEQFF
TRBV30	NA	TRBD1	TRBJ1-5	TGTGCCTGGAGTCTACTCCTGGACAGGGGGCTAAAGGTCAATCAGCCCCAGCATTTT	CAWSLLLDRGLKVNQPQHF
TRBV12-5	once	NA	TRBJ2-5	TGTGCTAGTGGCATGGGGGGGGGCCAGACCCAGTACTTC	CASGMGGGQTQYF
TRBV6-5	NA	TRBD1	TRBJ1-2	TGTGCCAGCAGTTACACCCGGGACAGGGCCCGGGGCTACACCTTC	CASSYTRDRARGYTF
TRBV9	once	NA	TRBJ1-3	TGTGCCAGCAGCGTACCCGAAGACGGCGAGGACACCATATATTTT	CASSVPEDGEDTIYF
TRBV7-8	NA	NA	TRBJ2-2	TGTGCCAGCAGCTTAGTAGGAGCCGGACACCTGGGCGGGGAGCTGTTTTTT	CASSLVGAGHLGGELFF
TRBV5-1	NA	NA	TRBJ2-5	TGCGCCAGCAGCTGGGGGCAGGGTTACCAAGAGACCCAGTACTTC	CASSWGQGYQETQYF
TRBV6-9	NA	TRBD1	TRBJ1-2	TGTGCCAGCAGTTATCCAGGGACAGTAGGTCATGGCTACACCTTC	CASSYPGTVGHGYTF
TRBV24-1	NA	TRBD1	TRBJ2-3	TGTGCCACCAGTGACCCAGGGGGCGCAGAAGATACGCAGTATTTT	CATSDPGGAEDTQYF
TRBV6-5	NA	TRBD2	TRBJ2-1	TGTGCCAGTCGAGAGCGGGGTAGCGATGAGCAGTTCTTC	CASRERGSDEQFF
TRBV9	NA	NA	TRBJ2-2	TGTGCCAGCAGCGTTGTCAGGGGCCCCACCGGGGAGCTGTTTTTT	CASSVVRGPTGELFF
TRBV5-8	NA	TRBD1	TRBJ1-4	TGTGCCAGCAGCCAATTAGACAGGGCCGCAACTAATGAAAAACTGTTTTTT	CASSQLDRAATNEKLFF
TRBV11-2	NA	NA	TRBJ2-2	TGTGCCAGCAGCTTAGATGAAGTTAACAGGGATTACACCGGGGAGCTGTTTTTT	CASSLDEVNRDYTGELFF
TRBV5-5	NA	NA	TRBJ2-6	TGTGCCAGCAGCTTGTTCTCCAGGGCCGCTATAGATTCTGGGGCCAACGTCCTGACTTTC	CASSLFSRAAIDSGANVLTF
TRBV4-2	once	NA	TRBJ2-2	TGTGCCAGCAGCCAAGATCAGGGCTCGGGCACCGGGGAGCTGTTTTTT	CASSQDQGSGTGELFF
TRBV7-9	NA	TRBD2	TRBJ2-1	TGTGCCAGCAGCCCCGGGCGGGAGGACTACAATGAGCAGTTCTTC	CASSPGREDYNEQFF